This T cell receptor (beta chain) was sequenced during a study of shared clonotypes between healthy human individuals. Study-wide context: The composition of the donors was two women and a few men aged 18 to 49.

Regarding the study as a whole: Incomplete sequencing of sorted subsets was indicated by rarefaction despite large depth. Clonotypes shared by all four sorted-subset donors had higher generation probabilities than non-shared clonotypes.

The naive CD8 fraction comprised CD45RO-negative cells positively selected for CCR7 and excluded terminally differentiated effector memory CD45RA+ cells. Samples underwent the assay at deep level. Clones were read by immunoSEQ multiplex PCR, and TCRdb kept only the in-frame ones, dropping some. Here the sample spans some 740,000 clones, 92% being singletons. Regarding this clone: Antigen: not known.

V dropped 0 bases and J dropped 12; count of bases not matched to a gene: 9. In germline, CDR1 is MGHRA, CDR2 YSYEKL. The CDR3 spans 15 residues. The TCR sequence derives from a man aged 25-45 years in good health. The genes are TRBV4-1 and TRBJ2-1, with 9 positions matching TRBD2. The specimen sequenced was naive CD8+ T cells sorted from blood. The CDR3 loop reads CASSQDRGAGGPQFF. The DNA of the CDR3 is TGCGCCAGCAGCCAAGATCGTGGGGCGGGAGGGCCGCAGTTCTTC.